This is a list of T cell receptor beta chains from one sample in a study of T cells in Graves' hyperthyroidism and ophthalmopathy. TCRdb passed the multiplex PCR reads through MiXCR, listing each CDR3 protein once. The data hold under 200,000 distinct CDR3 sequences, with 9.4% observed a single time. The sample was blood. Receptors were obtained from a woman aged 18-30 years with Graves' hyperthyroidism that later progressed to Graves' ophthalmopathy. CDR3s include the opening cysteine and the closing phenylalanine or tryptophan. Each record gives: CDR3 protein, CDR3 DNA, D gene, V gene, J gene, clone size. A D gene is named only where the DNA matches it firmly. Clone size, where shown, is once, few, many, or a class for clones that have expanded.

cdr3_aa: CASSPPGQGLSNQPQHF
cdr3_nt: TGTGCCAGCAGCCCCCCCGGGCAGGGGCTGAGCAATCAGCCCCAGCATTTT
d_call: .
v_call: TRBV28
j_call: TRBJ1-5
clone_size: .

cdr3_aa: CASSASGWDSPLHF
cdr3_nt: TGTGCCAGCAGTGCAAGTGGATGGGATTCACCCCTCCACTTT
d_call: .
v_call: TRBV6-1
j_call: TRBJ1-6
clone_size: many

cdr3_aa: CASSFLLAGNEQFF
cdr3_nt: TGTGCCAGCAGCTTCCTACTAGCGGGAAATGAGCAGTTCTTC
d_call: TRBD2
v_call: TRBV11-2
j_call: TRBJ2-1
clone_size: many

cdr3_aa: CASSFTSRGAYSYEQYF
cdr3_nt: TGTGCCAGCAGTTTCACCTCGCGCGGGGCGTATTCCTACGAGCAGTACTTC
d_call: .
v_call: TRBV27
j_call: TRBJ2-7
clone_size: many

cdr3_aa: CASSLGGGIMNTEAFF
cdr3_nt: TGTGCCAGCAGCTTGGGTGGAGGGATCATGAACACTGAAGCTTTCTTT
d_call: .
v_call: TRBV5-4
j_call: TRBJ1-1
clone_size: .

cdr3_aa: CAWSRQTFSNQPQHF
cdr3_nt: TGTGCCTGGAGTCGACAGACTTTTAGCAATCAGCCCCAGCATTTT
d_call: .
v_call: TRBV30
j_call: TRBJ1-5
clone_size: many

cdr3_aa: CASSSPGGGVYEQYF
cdr3_nt: TGTGCCAGCAGTTCCCCGGGGGGGGGCGTCTACGAGCAGTACTTC
d_call: TRBD2
v_call: TRBV28
j_call: TRBJ2-7
clone_size: many

cdr3_aa: CASSGKDYGYTF
cdr3_nt: TGCGCCAGCAGCGGAAAGGACTATGGCTACACCTTC
d_call: .
v_call: TRBV4-1
j_call: TRBJ1-2
clone_size: many

cdr3_aa: CASGDGRNQPQHF
cdr3_nt: TGCGCCAGCGGCGACGGGCGCAATCAGCCCCAGCATTTT
d_call: .
v_call: TRBV4-1
j_call: TRBJ1-5
clone_size: .

cdr3_aa: CASSYGTSGMTDTQYF
cdr3_nt: TGCGCCAGCAGCTACGGGACTAGCGGGATGACAGATACGCAGTATTTT
d_call: TRBD2
v_call: TRBV5-1
j_call: TRBJ2-3
clone_size: few

cdr3_aa: CASSWAGSNEKLFF
cdr3_nt: TGTGCCAGCAGTTGGGCCGGATCCAATGAAAAACTGTTTTTT
d_call: .
v_call: TRBV12-3/TRBV12-4
j_call: TRBJ1-4
clone_size: many

cdr3_aa: CASSLVLSSVIYNEQFF
cdr3_nt: TGTGCCAGCAGCTTAGTGTTATCTAGTGTAATCTACAATGAGCAGTTCTTC
d_call: .
v_call: TRBV7-9
j_call: TRBJ2-1
clone_size: many

cdr3_aa: CATSSPRGQGSYNEQFF
cdr3_nt: TGTGCCACCAGCTCACCCAGGGGGCAAGGCTCCTACAATGAGCAGTTCTTC
d_call: TRBD1
v_call: TRBV15
j_call: TRBJ2-1
clone_size: many

cdr3_aa: CATSRTSGSYNEQFF
cdr3_nt: TGTGCCACCAGCAGGACTAGCGGGAGTTACAATGAGCAGTTCTTC
d_call: TRBD2
v_call: TRBV15
j_call: TRBJ2-1
clone_size: .

cdr3_aa: CASTRRGQGNIQYF
cdr3_nt: TGTGCCAGCACTCGGAGGGGTCAAGGGAACATTCAGTACTTC
d_call: .
v_call: TRBV13
j_call: TRBJ2-4
clone_size: many

cdr3_aa: CSAREGTANTDTQYF
cdr3_nt: TGCAGTGCTAGGGAAGGGACAGCAAACACAGATACGCAGTATTTT
d_call: TRBD1
v_call: TRBV20-1
j_call: TRBJ2-3
clone_size: many

cdr3_aa: CASSLEGEADTQYF
cdr3_nt: TGTGCCAGCAGTTTAGAGGGAGAAGCAGATACGCAGTATTTT
d_call: .
v_call: TRBV27
j_call: TRBJ2-3
clone_size: many

cdr3_aa: CASSLDSVYGYTF
cdr3_nt: TGTGCCAGCAGCTTGGACTCGGTCTATGGCTACACCTTC
d_call: .
v_call: TRBV5-5
j_call: TRBJ1-2
clone_size: many

cdr3_aa: CASSLSGQPNYGYTF
cdr3_nt: TGTGCCAGCAGCTTAAGTGGACAACCTAACTATGGCTACACCTTC
d_call: .
v_call: TRBV9
j_call: TRBJ1-2
clone_size: many

cdr3_aa: CSARPPRGQGTEAFF
cdr3_nt: TGCAGTGCTAGACCACCTAGGGGACAGGGAACTGAAGCTTTCTTT
d_call: TRBD1
v_call: TRBV20-1
j_call: TRBJ1-1
clone_size: many

cdr3_aa: CASNKGGGQEKLFF
cdr3_nt: TGTGCCAGCAATAAGGGGGGGGGGCAGGAAAAACTGTTTTTT
d_call: .
v_call: TRBV6-1
j_call: TRBJ1-4
clone_size: .

cdr3_aa: CASSIPTNEQFF
cdr3_nt: TGTGCCAGTAGTATACCCACTAATGAGCAGTTCTTC
d_call: .
v_call: TRBV19
j_call: TRBJ2-1
clone_size: .

cdr3_aa: CASSSRTGVEYGYTF
cdr3_nt: TGTGCCAGCAGCTCTCGGACAGGGGTTGAGTATGGCTACACCTTC
d_call: TRBD1
v_call: TRBV7-2
j_call: TRBJ1-2
clone_size: many

cdr3_aa: CASSFGTGHYGYTF
cdr3_nt: TGCGCCAGCAGCTTTGGGACAGGGCATTATGGCTACACCTTC
d_call: TRBD1
v_call: TRBV5-1
j_call: TRBJ1-2
clone_size: many

cdr3_aa: CASSPGNTNTGELFF
cdr3_nt: TGTGCCAGCAGCCCGGGAAATACGAACACCGGGGAGCTGTTTTTT
d_call: .
v_call: TRBV7-9
j_call: TRBJ2-2
clone_size: few

cdr3_aa: CASTQRAQGKSEQYF
cdr3_nt: TGTGCCAGCACCCAGCGTGCGCAGGGGAAGTCCGAGCAGTACTTC
d_call: .
v_call: TRBV6-1
j_call: TRBJ2-7
clone_size: many

cdr3_aa: CASSAQTVRRNTEAFF
cdr3_nt: TGTGCCAGCAGCGCACAGACAGTTAGGAGGAACACTGAAGCTTTCTTT
d_call: .
v_call: TRBV9
j_call: TRBJ1-1
clone_size: few

cdr3_aa: CASSLEGNQETQYF
cdr3_nt: TGTGCCAGCAGCTTAGAGGGCAACCAAGAGACCCAGTACTTC
d_call: .
v_call: TRBV7-8
j_call: TRBJ2-5
clone_size: many

cdr3_aa: CASSVLISGRKVNTEAFF
cdr3_nt: TGTGCCAGCAGTGTCTTAATCTCCGGAAGGAAAGTGAACACTGAAGCTTTCTTT
d_call: .
v_call: TRBV6-1
j_call: TRBJ1-1
clone_size: many

cdr3_aa: CSAIKGGGNQPQHF
cdr3_nt: TGCAGTGCCATAAAGGGGGGAGGCAATCAGCCCCAGCATTTT
d_call: .
v_call: TRBV20-1
j_call: TRBJ1-5
clone_size: .

cdr3_aa: CASSLAGGETQYF
cdr3_nt: TGTGCCAGCAGCTTAGCAGGGGGAGAGACCCAGTACTTC
d_call: .
v_call: TRBV7-9
j_call: TRBJ2-5
clone_size: many

cdr3_aa: CASSLATGLGGGYTF
cdr3_nt: TGTGCCAGCAGCTTGGCCACGGGACTTGGGGGTGGCTACACCTTC
d_call: .
v_call: TRBV5-4
j_call: TRBJ1-2
clone_size: few

cdr3_aa: CASSLGQGVSYEQYF
cdr3_nt: TGCGCCAGCAGCTTGGGGCAGGGGGTCTCCTACGAGCAGTACTTC
d_call: TRBD1
v_call: TRBV5-1
j_call: TRBJ2-7
clone_size: .

cdr3_aa: CASIGHVSGANVLTF
cdr3_nt: TGTGCCAGCATAGGACACGTCTCTGGGGCCAACGTCCTGACTTTC
d_call: .
v_call: TRBV2
j_call: TRBJ2-6
clone_size: many

cdr3_aa: CASRATVNYGYTF
cdr3_nt: TGTGCCAGCAGAGCGACAGTTAACTATGGCTACACCTTC
d_call: .
v_call: TRBV12-3/TRBV12-4
j_call: TRBJ1-2
clone_size: many

cdr3_aa: CATSDPTENTGELFF
cdr3_nt: TGTGCCACCAGTGATCCAACAGAGAACACCGGGGAGCTGTTTTTT
d_call: .
v_call: TRBV24-1
j_call: TRBJ2-2
clone_size: many

cdr3_aa: CASSQVSGGAVTDTQYF
cdr3_nt: TGTGCCAGCAGCCAAGTGAGCGGGGGGGCTGTCACAGATACGCAGTATTTT
d_call: TRBD2
v_call: TRBV3-1
j_call: TRBJ2-3
clone_size: few

cdr3_aa: CASSEVGAGETQYF
cdr3_nt: TGTGCCAGCAGCGAGGTAGGGGCTGGAGAGACCCAGTACTTC
d_call: .
v_call: TRBV9
j_call: TRBJ2-5
clone_size: many

cdr3_aa: CASRPNKRGQTYEQYF
cdr3_nt: TGTGCCAGCAGGCCCAATAAACGGGGACAAACCTACGAGCAGTACTTC
d_call: .
v_call: TRBV28
j_call: TRBJ2-7
clone_size: many

cdr3_aa: CASSVRGDGTDTQYF
cdr3_nt: TGTGCCAGCAGCGTTAGGGGCGATGGCACAGATACGCAGTATTTT
d_call: .
v_call: TRBV9
j_call: TRBJ2-3
clone_size: .

cdr3_aa: CASSYWNRNYGYTF
cdr3_nt: TGTGCCAGCAGTTACTGGAACAGGAATTATGGCTACACCTTC
d_call: .
v_call: TRBV6-6
j_call: TRBJ1-2
clone_size: many